This TCR beta chain came from a study of blood T cell repertoires in COVID-19. Per the germline V gene, CDR1 is SGHDN and CDR2 is FVKESK. With V trimmed by 4 bases and J by 5 bases, 6 bases remained unmatched. This CDR3 is built from 14 residues. The protocol was immunoSEQ multiplex PCR, while the TCRdb copy is restricted to in-frame clones and leaves out a portion. The data show some 180,000 clones, approximately 80% seen once. Sequencing used peripheral blood. The TCR sequence derives from a human donor in a cohort sampled during active COVID-19. The genes are TRBV14 and TRBJ1-1; 8 nucleotides line up with TRBD1. The DNA of the CDR3 is TGTGCCAGCAGCCCACGGACAGGGCATACTGAAGCTTTCTTT. Translating it yields CASSPRTGHTEAFF. Complete variable domain (other parts from reference TRBV14 and TRBJ1-1): EAGVTQFPSHSVIEKGQTVTLRCDPISGHDNLYWYRRVMGKEIKFLLHFVKESKQDESGMPNNRFLAERTGGTYSTLKVQPAELEDSGVYFCASSPRTGHTEAFFGQGTRLTVV.